This T cell receptor beta chain is drawn from a study of T cells after yellow fever vaccination (dated by TCRdb to 2018 to 2020). Study-wide context: Libraries from fractions with low cell numbers were prepared with the SMART-Seq v4 Ultra Low Input RNA kit. To track T-cell clones before and after primary and booster YFV17D yellow fever vaccination, bulk TCR alpha and beta repertoires were sequenced longitudinally. Blood samples were taken at several timepoints before and after primary and secondary immunization, and bulk PBMC replicates and cell subsets were isolated. The cohort comprised two healthy male donors, one aged 18 to 30 and one aged 30 to 39 years.

The CDR3 sequence holds 11 residues, the cysteine and phenylalanine included. Just CDR3 DNA is preserved here, 33 bases in frame from base 1. Via the germline V gene (reference sequence), CDR1 is DFQATT and CDR2 SNEGSKA. Between the V and J ends, shortened by 5 bases and 7 bases respectively, the junction contains 12 bases. Synthesis of TCR cDNA relied on 5'RACE template switching, a step that introduced a universal primer site along with unique molecular identifiers. Priming for cDNA synthesis came from both the TCR alpha and TCR beta constant segments. Two PCR steps were used to amplify libraries, with sample barcodes and sequencing adapters being added in the second step. Libraries were sequenced on Illumina HiSeq 2500 (2x100 bp) or NovaSeq (2x150 bp). In the paper's pipeline: MIGEC was used to demultiplex reads and collapse the reads into UMI consensus sequences, and MiXCR was used for V(D)J alignment. Vaccine-responding clonotypes were identified with edgeR using replicate PBMC samples, with FDR below 0.01 and a log2 fold change above 5 up to day 15 being required. CD4 or CD8 identity was assigned to each bulk clonotype according to whether the clonotype was present at higher abundance in the sequenced CD4 repertoire or the sequenced CD8 repertoire. The public reads were reprocessed in TCRdb via fastp at Q25 and MiXCR, keeping in-frame beta chains. Entries that share a CDR3 protein sequence are merged under the most common genes and DNA. These V and J calls derive from TCRdb rather than the authors' analysis. The sample table records under 300,000 distinct CDR3 sequences; approximately 6.7% of these occur just once. 1% to 1.2% of the sample goes to the ten largest clones.

This clonotype was recorded many times. No antigen is known for it. Base quality data are lacking; no much larger clone is found one base away. General study outcomes and caveats: The secondary T-cell response was weaker than the primary response but faster, peaking on day 5 instead of day 15. After the booster, most clones that had expanded after primary vaccination were detected again (about 95% of CD4 and around 88% of CD8), suggesting broad maintenance of memory. Computational filtering was needed because FACS-sorted repertoires could contain abundant contaminating clonotypes from the bulk population. Because the study included only a couple of donors, the extent to which the findings can be generalized is limited. A small fraction of clonotypes showed up in both the CD4 and CD8 compartments, probably as a result of convergent recombination.

This specimen's treatment or condition label, per the study, means: live attenuated yellow fever vaccine strain. PBMCs were isolated from peripheral blood using a standard Ficoll-Paque protocol. CD4 and CD8 T-cell fractions were isolated with Dynabeads CD4 and CD8 positive selection kits. TriZol was used to extract RNA from bulk PBMCs, CD4 and CD8 fractions, and dextramer-positive and dextramer-negative fractions. The chain links TRBV20-1 with TRBJ2-7; the D gene is not confidently resolved. The specimen comprised CD4+ T cells sorted from PBMCs, sampled on the day of the yellow fever booster vaccination. The receptor comes from a man aged 25 to 40 who received the YFV17D yellow fever vaccine. The CDR3 region has the sequence CSAPSFGEQYF. The sequence in DNA is TGCAGTGCTCCATCCTTCGGAGAGCAGTACTTC.